Below, 21 T cell receptor beta chains from the same sample are listed, as sequenced in a study of chemoradiotherapy in HPV16-positive cancers. TCRdb's table, derived via immunoSEQ multiplex PCR, lists solely in-frame clones and lacks some. The table has about 6,600 clones, roughly 80% seen once; the top ten hold approximately 8%. Material: tumor tissue, obtained from a patient who underwent chemoradiotherapy. These TCRs come from a human donor with HPV-associated anogenital cancer.

The gene calls are TRBV15 and TRBJ1-5; 7 nucleotides line up with TRBD1. The length of the CDR3 is 15 residues. The trim removed 5 bases at V and 0 bases at J, leaving 4 bases unmatched. Germline assignment: CDR1 LNHNV and CDR2 YYDKDF (reference sequence). This CDR3 is CATSPQGNSNQPQHF. The CDR3 region has the DNA TGTGCCACCAGCCCACAGGGGAATAGCAATCAGCCCCAGCATTTT.

This clone was counted only a few times. V gene TRBV7-8 combines with J gene TRBJ2-7; 8 bases match TRBD1. This CDR3 contains 14 residues. Germline V CDR1 and CDR2: SGHVS, FQNEAQ. Unmatched junction bases numbered 5, after V lost 4 bases and J lost 3 bases. The CDR3 bases are TGTGCCAGCAGCTCGGGACAGGTCAGCTACGAGCAGTACTTC. This gives the protein CASSSGQVSYEQYF.

The chain uses TRBV15 and TRBJ1-2, with D perhaps matching TRBD1 (6 bases). This CDR3 contains 15 residues. Trimming took off 1 base at V and 4 bases at J, with 13 bases between the two ends. Per the germline V gene, CDR1 is LNHNV and CDR2 is YYDKDF (reference sequence). CDR3 nucleotide sequence: TGTGCCACCAGCAGAGCAGGGGTGGTTGCCTATGGCTACACCTTC. Protein product: CATSRAGVVAYGYTF.

CDR3 DNA: TGTGCCAGCAGCCCACGAGGGTCCTACAATGAGCAGTTCTTC. This encodes CASSPRGSYNEQFF. V and J are TRBV11-2 and TRBJ2-1; possible D gene TRBD2, 5 bases. CDR3 size: 14 residues. Trimming shortened V by 5 bases and J by 1 base, and 9 bases separated the two germline ends. Germline V gene data show CDR1 as SGHAT and CDR2 as FQNNGV. The whole variable domain, remainder taken from reference TRBV11-2 and TRBJ2-1, is EAGVAQSPRYKIIEKRQSVAFWCNPISGHATLYWYQQILGQGPKLLIQFQNNGVVDDSQLPKDRFSAERLKGVDSTLKIQPAKLEDSAVYLCASSPRGSYNEQFFGPGTRLTVL.

Only one count was recorded for this clone. V is TRBV9 and J is TRBJ2-7; TRBD1 matches 8 bases. Germline CDR1 is SGDLS and CDR2 is YYNGEE. The CDR3 is 13 residues long. The V and J ends lost 0 bases and 6 bases, in that order; junction bases with no gene match: 2. CDR3 nucleotide sequence: TGTGCCAGCAGCGTAGGACAGGGGACCGAGCAGTACTTC. Amino acids: CASSVGQGTEQYF.

To note about this clone: Other DNA sequences in the sample encode the same CDR3. The CDR3 region has the DNA TGTGCCAGCAGTGGAGGGACAGGGCCCTACGAGCAGTACTTC. It codes for CASSGGTGPYEQYF. The chain has TRBV6-1 and TRBJ2-7; TRBD1 agrees at 9 bases. Germline V CDR1 and CDR2: MNHNS, SASEGT. The CDR3 has 14 amino acids. Trimming took 4 bases from V and 2 from J; bases not matched to a gene: 3.

The chain links TRBV6-5 to TRBJ2-2, with D perhaps matching TRBD1 (5 bases). Trimming removed 6 bases at V and 2 bases at J, with 13 bases between. This CDR3 has 15 amino acids. Germline values: CDR1 MNHEY, CDR2 SVGAGI. The CDR3: CASSLDNLNTGELFF. Here the CDR3 DNA reads TGTGCCAGCAGCTTGGACAACTTAAACACCGGGGAGCTGTTTTTT.

The gene calls are TRBV30 and TRBJ2-1; D remains unclear. The CDR3 length is 14 residues. Trimming left V 2 bases short and J 0 bases short, with 8 bases between. From germline, CDR1 is GTSNPN and CDR2 SVGIG (reference sequence). This CDR3 reads CAWSWISSYNEQFF. The CDR3 DNA is TGTGCCTGGAGTTGGATTAGCTCCTACAATGAGCAGTTCTTC.

V usage is TRBV5-5 and J usage is TRBJ2-7; 7 positions match TRBD2. CDR3 length equals 15 residues. The ends lost 1 base at V and 2 bases at J; junction bases unmatched: 6. Germline V gene sequence: CDR1 SGHKS, CDR2 YYEKEE (reference sequence). In nucleotides, the CDR3 is TGTGCCAGCAGCTTGCGGGACTACCAGACCTACGAGCAGTACTTC. Encoded protein: CASSLRDYQTYEQYF.

The chain links TRBV5-6 to TRBJ2-7, with TRBD1 matching over 12 bases. The CDR3 has 14 amino acids. Trimming removed 4 bases from V and 5 bases from J; junction bases left unmatched: 4. Germline V gives CDR1 SGHDT, CDR2 YYEEEE. CDR3 sequence reads: CASSAGTGGNEQYF. CDR3 sequence (DNA): TGTGCCAGCAGCGCCGGGACAGGGGGCAACGAGCAGTACTTC.

A few counts support this clone. The chain joins TRBV25-1 to TRBJ2-7, with D perhaps given as TRBD1 or TRBD2 (5 bases each). The germline V gene has CDR1 MGHDK and CDR2 SYGVNS. This CDR3 comprises 13 residues. V was clipped by 8 bases and J by 5 bases, with 16 bases between them. The CDR3 spells CASGSIMGDEQYF. The DNA for the CDR3 is TGTGCCAGCGGCTCTATTATGGGGGACGAGCAGTACTTC.

The chain joins TRBV4-2 to TRBJ2-7; 7 bases fit TRBD1. The CDR3 is 14 residues long. CDR1 is LGHNA and CDR2 is YNFKEQ in the germline V gene. V trimming: 4 bases; J trimming: 4 bases; junction bases outside the gene matches: 7. This CDR3 is CASSPGQDAYEQYF. Written as DNA, the CDR3 is TGTGCCAGCAGCCCTGGACAGGATGCATACGAGCAGTACTTC.

The V call is TRBV2, the J call TRBJ2-7; no clear D gene. The V and J ends lost 7 bases and 6 bases respectively, with 13 bases between them. Germline CDR1 SNHLY, CDR2 FYNNEI. The length of the CDR3 is 12 residues. The CDR3 protein is CASKVLTFEQYF. Written as DNA, the CDR3 is TGTGCCAGCAAAGTTCTTACTTTCGAGCAGTACTTC.

This clone was detected once. The V and J genes are TRBV7-2 and TRBJ1-1; 9 bases are shared with TRBD1. CDR1 and CDR2 from the germline V gene are SGHTA and FQGNSA. V trimming: 6 bases; J trimming: 7 bases; junction bases outside the gene matches: 3. The CDR3 loop spans 12 amino acids. This CDR3 is CASSRTGVEAFF. The CDR3 bases are TGTGCCAGCAGTCGGACAGGGGTTGAAGCTTTCTTT.

The chain uses TRBV6-5 and TRBJ1-2, with D unclear. Germline V gene sequence: CDR1 MNHEY, CDR2 SVGAGI. The CDR3 spans 14 residues. The V end was cut by 1 base, the J end by 6 bases, with 12 bases between. The CDR3 is CASSYLSDQDGYTF. In DNA, the CDR3 is TGTGCCAGCAGTTACTTGTCGGACCAAGATGGCTACACCTTC.

V usage is TRBV19 and J usage is TRBJ1-6; D remains unclear. CDR3 length: 15 residues. CDR1 and CDR2 (germline): LNHDA, SQIVND (reference sequence). V was pared by 5 bases and J by 0 bases, with 8 bases between. In DNA form, the CDR3 reads TGTGCCAGTAGTCGGGAGAGCTCCTATAATTCACCCCTCCACTTT. Encoded protein: CASSRESSYNSPLHF.

The V and J genes are TRBV19 and TRBJ2-2, with 7 bases matching TRBD2. V was pared by 9 bases and J by 6 bases, with 10 bases of the junction left unmatched. Germline V gene data show CDR1 as LNHDA and CDR2 as SQIVND (reference sequence). This CDR3 is built from 14 residues. The CDR3 sequence is CASSFGTMAGELFF. The CDR3 region has the DNA TGTGCCAGCTCGTTCGGGACTATGGCCGGGGAGCTGTTTTTT. Full variable domain (remainder filled in from reference TRBV19 and TRBJ2-2): DGGITQSPKYLFRKEGQNVTLSCEQNLNHDAMYWYRQDPGQGLRLIYYSQIVNDFQKGDIAEGYSVSREKKESFPLTVTSAQKNPTAFYLCASSFGTMAGELFFGEGSRLTVL.

The gene calls are TRBV9 and TRBJ1-1, with D uncertain. The V gene lost 2 bases and the J gene lost 1 base, with 9 bases spanning the gap. Germline V gene data show CDR1 as SGDLS and CDR2 as YYNGEE. The CDR3 is 14 amino acids. CDR3 in amino acids: CASSVLSSNTEAFF. CDR3 nucleotide sequence: TGTGCCAGCAGCGTCCTCTCTTCGAACACTGAAGCTTTCTTT.

V gene TRBV7-8 combines with J gene TRBJ1-4; D gene unclear. Germline V lookup: CDR1 SGHVS, CDR2 FQNEAQ. Trimming removed 4 bases at V and 0 bases at J, with 6 bases between. This CDR3 has 14 amino acids. CDR3 loop: CASSSYATNEKLFF. DNA for the CDR3: TGTGCCAGCAGCTCGTACGCAACTAATGAAAAACTGTTTTTT.

The genes are TRBV5-1 and TRBJ2-1, with a possible D match to TRBD1 (5 bases). The CDR3 spans 17 residues. CDR1 is SGHRS, CDR2 YFSETQ, per germline. Trimming cost V 1 base and J 4 bases, with 18 bases left between them. CDR3 sequence: CASSLSSGSVQYNEQFF. CDR3 DNA: TGCGCCAGCAGCTTGTCATCAGGGTCTGTCCAGTACAATGAGCAGTTCTTC.

CDR3 protein: CASSRTRHDEAFF. CDR3 in DNA: TGTGCCAGCAGTCGTACGAGACACGACGAAGCTTTCTTT. The chain uses TRBV27 and TRBJ1-1; unclear D gene. V was shortened by 5 bases and J by 8 bases, with 15 bases between the two germline ends. Germline values: CDR1 MNHEY, CDR2 SMNVEV (reference sequence). The CDR3 spans 13 residues.